This T cell receptor beta chain was obtained from a study of T cells in Graves' hyperthyroidism and ophthalmopathy. Amplified regions were TCR beta CDR3 sequences from RNA transcripts. First-round RT-PCR targeting the TCR CDR3 was performed with the HTBI primer set. MiXCR, run by TCRdb on the multiplex PCR reads, gives a single entry per CDR3 protein. The data hold 500,000 or so distinct CDR3 sequences, with roughly 18% observed a single time. Notes on the study in general: In blood, most of the thyroid clonotypes expanded above 0.001 were also present.

The CDR3 loop spans 16 amino acids. In germline, CDR1 is SGHVS, CDR2 FQNEAQ. V trimming: 1 base; J trimming: 2 bases; junction bases outside the gene matches: 7. Many counts were recorded for this clonotype. Its antigen is unidentified. V and J are TRBV7-8 and TRBJ2-7, with 8 bases matching TRBD1. The TCR was taken from a woman younger than 30 with Graves' ophthalmopathy. Input material: blood. The DNA of the CDR3 is TGTGCCAGCAGCTTAGATCCAGGACAGGGAACCTACGAGCAGTACTTC. Residues: CASSLDPGQGTYEQYF.